This T cell receptor beta chain was obtained from a study of T cell repertoires in cytomegalovirus infection. Background on the study: Both a matching HLA type and CMV infection were indicated by public TCR beta signatures.

The table lists this clonotype with a count of one. Its antigen is unknown. TCRdb reanalysed the reads using MiXCR and keeps one entry per CDR3 protein. The repertoire has about 890,000 distinct CDR3 sequences, roughly 30% of them found once; the top ten carry over 12%. Germline V gives CDR1 SGDLS, CDR2 YYNGEE. CDR3 length: 16 amino acids. J lost 3 bases, V lost 3 bases, and 8 bases had no gene match. This TCR derives from a human donor in good health (CMV status not recorded). Some clones in this sample may be carry-over from other donors' samples. The chain couples TRBV9 to TRBJ2-3; 9 bases fit TRBD2. Sample: cultured CD8+ T cells from PBMCs, taken from culture after CMV antigen stimulation. CDR3 loop: CASSALSGGLTDTQYF. In DNA, the CDR3 is TGTGCCAGCAGCGCCCTCAGCGGGGGGTTAACAGATACGCAGTATTTT.